The T cell receptor beta chain described here comes from a study of blood T cell repertoires in COVID-19. Turning to the study itself: Material from acute and convalescent COVID-19 was sourced from the United States, Italy and Spain. T cells, B-cell-depleted T cells, or PBMCs provided the cDNA or gDNA that served as material.

The V and J ends lost 4 bases and 0 bases respectively, with 12 bases between them. Germline CDR1 and CDR2: LGHDT and YNNKEL (reference sequence). The CDR3 spans 15 residues. Methods used by the authors: How many nucleated cells were present was estimated from reference gene primer amplification. TCRdb keeps only in-frame clones here, not all; method: immunoSEQ multiplex PCR. That table gives V, J and clone size, and the DNA gave D and trimming. The table has around 170,000 clones, under 85% seen once; the top ten hold approximately 6.5%. This TCR derives from a woman between 40 and 50 years old with acute or convalescent COVID-19. This sequence joins TRBV3-1 (or the pseudogene TRBV3-2) and TRBJ1-1; perhaps TRBD1 as D (6 bases). The sequencing input was peripheral blood. CDR3 region: CASSPIGGMNTEAFF. CDR3 bases: TGTGCCAGCAGCCCAATAGGGGGAATGAACACTGAAGCTTTCTTT.